This section outlines one TCR beta chain sequence together with its context. Its antigen remains unidentified. The data originate from a study of cytomegalovirus exposure and HLA in healthy donors. Study findings and constraints: In the roughly 120 validation repertoires, a later analysis found that first-cohort TCR clusters tended to co-occur.

The table came from immunoSEQ multiplex PCR; TCRdb's copy has only in-frame clones and leaves some out. The sample lists 200,000 to 250,000 clones, around 86% seen once, with about 2% in the top ten. The donors were part of the validation cohort of 120 subjects. That cohort was separate from the first cohort, which comprised about 730 subjects. The sequencing input was PBMCs. The sequence derives from a woman aged 18-30 years in good health and CMV-seropositive.

Here the CDR3 reads CSVPSGYPYNEQFF. The CDR3 DNA reads as TGCAGCGTTCCCTCGGGGTACCCCTACAATGAGCAGTTCTTC. The gene calls are TRBV29-1 and TRBJ2-1; possibly TRBD2 for D (5 bases). The germline gives CDR1 SQVTM, CDR2 ANQGSEA. The CDR3 totals 14 residues. Trimming shortened V by 5 bases and J by 2 bases, and 13 bases separated the two germline ends.